Listed here are 20 T cell receptor beta chains from one sample, sequenced in a study of lymphopenia after photon versus proton radiotherapy. Assay used: immunoSEQ multiplex PCR; TCRdb lists only in-frame clones, some missing. The sample consists of 75,000 to 95,000 clones, about 86% of them appearing once. The input for sequencing was peripheral blood, taken from a patient treated with proton-based radiotherapy. The receptors derive from a man in his 60s with pancreatic cancer.

V and J are TRBV2 and TRBJ2-7; a possible D gene is TRBD1 (6 bases). The CDR3 spans 14 residues. Trimming removed 6 bases at V and 0 bases at J, with 12 bases between. Germline V gene sequence: CDR1 SNHLY, CDR2 FYNNEI. The CDR3 region has the DNA TGTGCCAGCAGCGCCGAACAGGGCTCCTACGAGCAGTACTTC. This translates into CASSAEQGSYEQYF.

On this clone: Because it lacks the conserved phenylalanine or tryptophan at the end, this CDR3 is likely a read error. The limits of the CDR3 on the DNA are not certain, so only TCRdb's listed CDR3 is given. V is TRBV30 and J is TRBJ2-7; TRBD2, the D gene given by the table, was not confirmed from the DNA. Germline loops: CDR1 GTSNPN, CDR2 SVGIG (reference sequence). The CDR3 is 8 amino acids in total, end residues counted. Here the CDR3 reads CAWKGPRG.

The rearrangement uses TRBV28 and TRBJ2-7, with unresolved D. V was shortened by 4 bases and J by 3 bases, with 13 bases between the two germline ends. The CDR3 covers 14 residues. CDR1 and CDR2 (germline): MDHEN, SYDVKM. The CDR3 loop reads CASSSHQRVYEQYF. The CDR3 coding sequence is TGTGCCAGCAGTTCACACCAGAGAGTCTACGAGCAGTACTTC.

V usage is TRBV18 and J usage is TRBJ2-7; D remains ambiguous. The ends were cut back, 0 bases at V and 5 bases at J, with 14 bases in the middle. The CDR3 covers 15 residues. Germline CDR1 is KGHSH and CDR2 is LQKENI. Here the CDR3 DNA reads TGTGCCAGCTCACCACCGCCTGGATCCTATAACGAGCAGTACTTC. Translated, it gives CASSPPPGSYNEQYF.

The J gene is TRBJ2-6, the V gene TRBV27; TRBD1 might be the D (6 bases). V gave up 2 bases and J gave up 2 bases, with 13 bases separating them. Looked up from germline, CDR1 is MNHEY and CDR2 is SMNVEV (reference sequence). This CDR3 has 17 amino acids. CDR3 nucleotide sequence: TGTGCCAGCAGTTTAAGTTTTCGACAGGCTGGGGCCAACGTCCTGACTTTC. It is translated as CASSLSFRQAGANVLTF.

The rearrangement links TRBV27 to TRBJ1-5; a possible D gene is TRBD1 (6 bases). Germline CDR1 is MNHEY and CDR2 is SMNVEV (reference sequence). Trimming took off 2 bases at V and 0 bases at J, with 11 bases between the two ends. This CDR3 has 16 residues. The CDR3 here is CASSLRGGYSNQPQHF. The CDR3 coding sequence is TGTGCCAGCAGTTTAAGGGGGGGCTATAGCAATCAGCCCCAGCATTTT.

The rearrangement uses TRBV28 and TRBJ1-3; perhaps TRBD1 as D (5 bases). Germline V lookup: CDR1 MDHEN, CDR2 SYDVKM. There are 15 residues in the CDR3. The V gene lost 3 bases and the J gene lost 3 bases, with 12 bases spanning the gap. CDR3 in DNA: TGTGCCAGCAGTTTGTGGCGGGGACTTGGAAACACCATATATTTT. Its protein product is CASSLWRGLGNTIYF.

The chain is built from TRBV5-5 and TRBJ2-7, with D hard to call. This CDR3 region has 14 residues. Deletions cut 2 bases from V and 0 bases from J, with 9 bases between. Germline loops: CDR1 SGHKS, CDR2 YYEKEE (reference sequence). The CDR3 loop is CASSFDGTSYEQYF. CDR3 coding DNA: TGTGCCAGCAGCTTTGACGGAACCTCCTACGAGCAGTACTTC.

This chain connects TRBV27 to TRBJ1-1; D ambiguous. The CDR3 has 13 residues. Trimming pared 3 bases from V and 8 bases from J, leaving 13 bases between. From germline, CDR1 is MNHEY and CDR2 SMNVEV (reference sequence). The CDR3 nucleotides are TGTGCCAGCAGTTTGGCCAGCCGATCCGAAGCTTTCTTT. Protein product: CASSLASRSEAFF.

The V call is TRBV15, the J call TRBJ1-5; D uncertain. Trimming removed 1 base at V and 7 bases at J, with 20 bases between. CDR1 LNHNV and CDR2 YYDKDF come from the germline V gene (reference sequence). The CDR3 sequence is 17 residues long. The DNA of the CDR3 is TGTGCCACCAGCAGAGGGCAGCCCGCTCCTCCCGGGCAGCCCCAGCATTTT. This gives the protein CATSRGQPAPPGQPQHF.

The chain combines TRBV28 with TRBJ2-5, with D perhaps matching TRBD2 (5 bases). Germline CDR1 and CDR2: MDHEN and SYDVKM. This CDR3 is built from 13 residues. V lost 6 bases to trimming and J lost 2 bases, with 10 bases between them. The DNA for the CDR3 is TGTGCCAGCAGGATGGGAGTGCAAGAGACCCAGTACTTC. The encoded protein is CASRMGVQETQYF. Filled out from reference TRBV28 and TRBJ2-5, the complete variable domain reads DVKVTQSSRYLVKRTGEKVFLECVQDMDHENMFWYRQDPGLGLRLIYFSYDVKMKEKGDIPEGYSVSREKKERFSLILESASTNQTSMYLCASRMGVQETQYFGPGTRLLVL.

The rearrangement joins TRBV18 to TRBJ1-2; D not certain. CDR1 is KGHSH, CDR2 LQKENI, per germline. Between the trimmed V and J ends, which lost 3 bases and 4 bases, there was a span of 6 bases. CDR3 length: 12 amino acids. The CDR3 loop reads CASSPQSYGYTF. DNA of the CDR3: TGTGCCAGCTCACCCCAATCCTATGGCTACACCTTC.

CDR3 protein: CASSIDPWRDEQYF. In DNA, the CDR3 is TGTGCCAGTAGTATAGATCCGTGGAGGGACGAGCAGTACTTC. The chain combines TRBV19 with TRBJ2-7, with TRBD2 as a possible D gene (6 bases). CDR3 size: 14 residues. The germline V gene encodes CDR1 LNHDA and CDR2 SQIVND (reference sequence). V lost 0 bases, J lost 5 bases, and 11 bases lay in between.

V and J are TRBV28 and TRBJ1-2, with D unresolved. The germline V gene has CDR1 MDHEN and CDR2 SYDVKM. This CDR3 contains 14 residues. V was trimmed by 3 bases and J by 7 bases, leaving 15 bases between them. CDR3 protein: CASSFVNLVAGYTF. The CDR3 bases are TGTGCCAGCAGTTTCGTCAATCTAGTCGCTGGCTACACCTTC.

This clone was counted a single time. The gene calls are TRBV18 and TRBJ1-6, with unresolved D. Trimming removed 1 base at V and 10 bases at J, with 8 bases between. Germline assignment: CDR1 KGHSH and CDR2 LQKENI. The CDR3 contains 13 residues. CDR3 protein: CASSPHQESPLHF. CDR3 bases: TGTGCCAGCTCACCACATCAAGAATCACCCCTCCACTTT.

CDR3 protein: CASSPQVGDGYTF. CDR3 DNA: TGTGCCAGCAGCCCCCAAGTTGGAGATGGCTACACCTTC. V is TRBV11-3 and J is TRBJ1-2; D remains ambiguous. The germline V gene encodes CDR1 SGHNT and CDR2 YENEEA. The CDR3 has 13 residues. V shed 5 bases and J shed 6 bases, with 13 bases lying between them.

The chain joins TRBV20-1 to TRBJ2-5, with D hard to call. Per the germline V gene, CDR1 is DFQATT and CDR2 is SNEGSKA (reference sequence). V lost 4 bases to trimming and J lost 4 bases, with 7 bases between them. The CDR3 is 11 amino acids. The CDR3 spells CSAKTGETQYF. The CDR3 bases are TGCAGTGCTAAGACGGGAGAGACCCAGTACTTC.

This clone turned up a few times. The rearrangement joins TRBV2 to TRBJ1-2; possible D gene TRBD1, 5 bases. CDR3 length: 12 residues. Per germline, CDR1 SNHLY and CDR2 FYNNEI. The germline V and J ends were trimmed by 7 bases and 2 bases, with 8 bases remaining between them. This CDR3 reads CASTPGNYGYTF. The CDR3 region has the DNA TGTGCCAGCACCCCAGGGAACTATGGCTACACCTTC.

J is TRBJ2-5 and V is TRBV7-5; the D call in the table, TRBD1, was not verified against the DNA. TRBV7-5 is described as a pseudogene. The CDR3 runs to 14 residues. Written as DNA, the CDR3 is TGTGCCAGAAGCTTAGGGCCAGGGTGGGAGACCCAGTACTTC. Its protein is CARSLGPGWETQYF.

The J gene is TRBJ2-1, the V gene TRBV13, with 7 positions matching TRBD2. Germline V gene lookup returns CDR1 PRHDT and CDR2 FYEKMQ (reference sequence). The V and J ends lost 0 bases and 7 bases, in that order; junction bases with no gene match: 9. CDR3 length: 16 residues. For the CDR3, the DNA is TGTGCCAGCAGCTTAGGGCTAGCGGAGACGCAGAATGAGCAGTTCTTC. It codes for CASSLGLAETQNEQFF. The entire variable domain, with the rest obtained from reference TRBV13 and TRBJ2-1, is as follows: AAGVIQSPRHLIKEKRETATLKCYPIPRHDTVYWYQQGPGQDPQFLISFYEKMQSDKGSIPDRFSAQQFSDYHSELNMSSLELGDSALYFCASSLGLAETQNEQFFGPGTRLTVL.